What follows are 8 T cell receptor beta chains derived from one specimen sequenced in a study of glioma-infiltrating T cells after dendritic cell vaccination. Libraries were prepared by immunoSEQ multiplex PCR; TCRdb keeps only in-frame clonotypes and omits some of them. The sample has roughly 100,000 clones, 80% to 85% seen once; the top ten hold under 8%. Time point described: after dendritic cell vaccination, including at tumor progression/relapse. The sample consisted of blood, taken after dendritic cell vaccination. Receptor source: a human donor with glioblastoma.

This clone was counted only a few times. The J gene is TRBJ2-2, the V gene TRBV19, with TRBD2 matching 15 bases. CDR1 and CDR2 from the germline V gene are LNHDA and SQIVND (reference sequence). Trimming removed 3 bases from V and 6 bases from J; junction bases left unmatched: 2. CDR3 size: 16 residues. The CDR3 protein is CASSMGLAGGPGELFF. CDR3 coding DNA: TGTGCCAGTAGTATGGGACTAGCGGGGGGCCCCGGGGAGCTGTTTTTT.

This chain joins TRBV5-1 and TRBJ1-4; TRBD1 is a possible D gene (5 bases). Trimming stripped 0 bases from V and 2 bases from J, with 11 bases between. Per the germline V gene, CDR1 is SGHRS and CDR2 is YFSETQ. The CDR3 spans 16 residues. The CDR3 protein is CASSLAGASTNEKLFF. The CDR3 DNA reads as TGCGCCAGCAGCTTGGCTGGGGCCAGCACTAATGAAAAACTGTTTTTT.

CDR3 nucleotides: TGTGCCAGCAGTGAACTCACGGACTCGCCCACGGGCTACACCTTC. Protein: CASSELTDSPTGYTF. The V gene is TRBV6-1, the J gene TRBJ1-2; D gene uncertain. Germline V CDR1 and CDR2: MNHNS, SASEGT. The CDR3 covers 15 residues. V was shortened by 2 bases and J by 8 bases, with 18 bases between the two germline ends.

The V and J genes are TRBV4-2 and TRBJ1-1, with a weak D call TRBD1 (5 bases). The CDR3 totals 15 residues. Between the trimmed V and J ends, which lost 2 bases and 5 bases, there was a span of 15 bases. Germline CDR1 reads LGHNA; CDR2 reads YNFKEQ. The CDR3, as DNA: TGTGCCAGCAGCCAAACGGTGGGGCCAGGGACTGAAGCTTTCTTT. This gives the protein CASSQTVGPGTEAFF.

The V and J genes are TRBV6-4 and TRBJ2-3; 9 positions agree with TRBD2. The CDR3 has 16 residues. Germline V gives CDR1 MRHNA, CDR2 SNTAGT. The J segment lost 6 bases and the V segment lost 0 bases, leaving 7 bases of the junction unmatched. The DNA for the CDR3 is TGTGCCAGCAGTGACTCTGGCGGGGGGGCCTGGGATACGCAGTATTTT. It codes for CASSDSGGGAWDTQYF.

The rearrangement uses TRBV2 and TRBJ2-2, with 10 bases lining up with TRBD2. CDR1 and CDR2 (germline): SNHLY, FYNNEI. Trimming removed 4 bases from V and 5 bases from J; junction bases left unmatched: 4. CDR3 length: 15 residues. This CDR3 reads CASSGVAGGTGELFF. CDR3 sequence (DNA): TGTGCCAGCAGTGGGGTAGCGGGGGGAACCGGGGAGCTGTTTTTT.

This clone is classed as medium-sized. Compared with germline, one end of the junction differs, possibly owing to a read error. Written as DNA, the CDR3 is TGTGCCAGCAGGGAAGATGGGGGCGACAGCTCCTACGAGCAGTACTTC. This codes for CASREDGGDSSYEQYF. V is TRBV2 and J is TRBJ2-7, with D perhaps matching TRBD1 (6 bases). The CDR3 spans 16 residues. CDR1 is SNHLY and CDR2 is FYNNEI in the germline V gene. Drawing the rest from reference TRBV2 and TRBJ2-7, the complete variable domain is EPEVTQTPSHQVTQMGQEVILRCVPISNHLYFYWYRQILGQKVEFLVSFYNNEISEKSEIFDDQFSVERPDGSNFTLKIRSTKLEDSAMYFCASREDGGDSSYEQYFGPGTRLTVT.

V gene TRBV5-1 combines with J gene TRBJ1-2; 10 bases are a match to TRBD1. V trimming: 4 bases; J trimming: 6 bases; junction bases outside the gene matches: 6. This CDR3 spans 14 amino acids. The V gene's germline CDR1 is SGHRS and CDR2 YFSETQ. The CDR3: CASSQTTGGHGYTF. In DNA form, the CDR3 reads TGCGCCAGCAGCCAAACGACAGGGGGCCATGGCTACACCTTC.